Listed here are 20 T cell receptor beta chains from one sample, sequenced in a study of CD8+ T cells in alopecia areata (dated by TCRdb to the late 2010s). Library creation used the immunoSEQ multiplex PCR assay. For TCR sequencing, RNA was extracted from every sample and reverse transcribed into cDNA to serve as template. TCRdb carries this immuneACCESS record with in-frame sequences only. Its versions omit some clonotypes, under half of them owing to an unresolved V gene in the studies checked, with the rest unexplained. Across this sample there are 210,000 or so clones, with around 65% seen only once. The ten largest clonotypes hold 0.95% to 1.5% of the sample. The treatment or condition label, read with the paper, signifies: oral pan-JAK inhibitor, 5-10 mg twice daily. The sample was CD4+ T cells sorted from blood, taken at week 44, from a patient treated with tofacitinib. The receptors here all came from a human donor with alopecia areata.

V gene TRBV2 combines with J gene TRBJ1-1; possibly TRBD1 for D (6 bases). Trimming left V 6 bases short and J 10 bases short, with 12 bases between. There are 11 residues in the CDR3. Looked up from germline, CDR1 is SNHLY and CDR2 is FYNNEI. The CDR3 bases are TGTGCCAGCAGGGACAGCCTCAGAGCTTTCTTT. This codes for CASRDSLRAFF.

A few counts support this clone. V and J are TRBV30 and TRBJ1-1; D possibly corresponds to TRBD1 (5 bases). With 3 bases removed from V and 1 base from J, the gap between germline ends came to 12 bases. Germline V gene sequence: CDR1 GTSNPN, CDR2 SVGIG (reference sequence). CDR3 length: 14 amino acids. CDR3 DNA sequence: TGTGCCTGGAGGGGGGGTGTCGGGAACACTGAAGCTTTCTTT. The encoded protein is CAWRGGVGNTEAFF.

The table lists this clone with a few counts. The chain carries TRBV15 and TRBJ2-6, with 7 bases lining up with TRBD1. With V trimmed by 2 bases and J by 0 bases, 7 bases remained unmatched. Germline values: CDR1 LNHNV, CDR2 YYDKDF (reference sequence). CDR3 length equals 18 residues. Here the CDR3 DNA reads TGTGCCACCAGCAGACGACAGGGTAGCCTCTCTGGGGCCAACGTCCTGACTTTC. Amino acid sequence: CATSRRQGSLSGANVLTF.

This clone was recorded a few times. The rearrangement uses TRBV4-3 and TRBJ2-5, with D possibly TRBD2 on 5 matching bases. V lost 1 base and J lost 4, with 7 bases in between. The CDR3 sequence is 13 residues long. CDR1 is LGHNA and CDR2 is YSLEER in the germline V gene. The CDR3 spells CASSQGERETQYF. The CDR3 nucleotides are TGCGCCAGCAGCCAAGGGGAGCGAGAGACCCAGTACTTC.

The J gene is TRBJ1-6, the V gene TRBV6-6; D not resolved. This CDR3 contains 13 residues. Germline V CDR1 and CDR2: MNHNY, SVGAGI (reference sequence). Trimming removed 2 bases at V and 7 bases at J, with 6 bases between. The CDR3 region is CASSYQPNSPLHF. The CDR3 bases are TGTGCCAGCAGTTACCAACCCAATTCACCCCTCCACTTT.

The CDR3 sequence is CASRQGSSNQPQHF. The DNA of the CDR3 is TGTGCCAGCAGACAGGGGAGTAGCAATCAGCCCCAGCATTTT. The rearrangement links TRBV6-5 to TRBJ1-5, with 7 bases fitting TRBD1. Germline values: CDR1 MNHEY, CDR2 SVGAGI. The junction had 2 bases not matched to a gene; V was cut back by 6 bases and J by 0 bases. The CDR3 runs to 14 residues.

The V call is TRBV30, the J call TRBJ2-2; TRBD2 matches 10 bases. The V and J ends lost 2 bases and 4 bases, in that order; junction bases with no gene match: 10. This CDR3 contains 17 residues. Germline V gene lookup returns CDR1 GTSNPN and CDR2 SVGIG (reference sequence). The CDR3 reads CAWSPARTSGSTGELFF. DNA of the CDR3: TGTGCCTGGAGTCCCGCCCGGACTAGCGGTTCCACCGGGGAGCTGTTTTTT.

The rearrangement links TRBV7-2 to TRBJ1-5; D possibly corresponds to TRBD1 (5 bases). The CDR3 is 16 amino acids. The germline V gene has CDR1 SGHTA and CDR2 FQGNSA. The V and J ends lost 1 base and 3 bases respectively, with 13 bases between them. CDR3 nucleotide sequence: TGTGCCAGCAGCTTAGAAGAGGGGATATTCAATCAGCCCCAGCATTTT. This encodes CASSLEEGIFNQPQHF.

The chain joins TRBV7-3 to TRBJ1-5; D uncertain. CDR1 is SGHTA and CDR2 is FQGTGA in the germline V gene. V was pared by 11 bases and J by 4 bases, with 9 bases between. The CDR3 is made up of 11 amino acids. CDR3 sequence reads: CAGAPNQPQHF. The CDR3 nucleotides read TGTGCCGGCGCACCTAATCAGCCCCAGCATTTT.

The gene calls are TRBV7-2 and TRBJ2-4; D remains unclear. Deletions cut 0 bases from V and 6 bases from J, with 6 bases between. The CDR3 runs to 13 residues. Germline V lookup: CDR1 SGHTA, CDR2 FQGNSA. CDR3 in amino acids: CASSLATANIQYF. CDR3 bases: TGTGCCAGCAGCTTAGCTACCGCAAACATTCAGTACTTC.

The CDR3 region has the DNA TGCGCCAGCAGAGACGGACAGGGGAGGAACACCATATATTTT. Amino acids: CASRDGQGRNTIYF. The J gene is TRBJ1-3, the V gene TRBV10-2; 9 bases match TRBD1. This CDR3 region has 14 residues. Germline values: CDR1 WSHSY, CDR2 SAAADI. V lost 6 bases to trimming and J lost 7 bases; unmatched junction nucleotides: 7.

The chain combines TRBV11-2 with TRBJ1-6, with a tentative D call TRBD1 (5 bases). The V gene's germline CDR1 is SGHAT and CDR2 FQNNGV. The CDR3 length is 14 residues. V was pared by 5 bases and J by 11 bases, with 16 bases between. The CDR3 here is CASSPGQGETPLHF. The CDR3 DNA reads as TGTGCCAGCAGCCCCGGGCAGGGAGAGACACCCCTCCACTTT. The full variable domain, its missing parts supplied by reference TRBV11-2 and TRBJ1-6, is EAGVAQSPRYKIIEKRQSVAFWCNPISGHATLYWYQQILGQGPKLLIQFQNNGVVDDSQLPKDRFSAERLKGVDSTLKIQPAKLEDSAVYLCASSPGQGETPLHFGNGTRLTVT.

CDR3 region: CASSPRTGTDTQYF. The CDR3 DNA reads TGTGCCAGCAGCCCACGGACAGGCACAGATACGCAGTATTTT. The chain links TRBV7-9 to TRBJ2-3; D might be TRBD1 (6 bases). The CDR3 totals 14 residues. Germline CDR1 is SEHNR and CDR2 is FQNEAQ (reference sequence). V was clipped by 5 bases and J by 1 base, with 10 bases between them.

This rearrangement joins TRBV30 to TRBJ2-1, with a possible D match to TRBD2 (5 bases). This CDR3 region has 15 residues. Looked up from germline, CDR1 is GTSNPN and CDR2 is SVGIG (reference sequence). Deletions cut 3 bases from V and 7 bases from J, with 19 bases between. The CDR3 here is CAWSMQALAMNEQFF. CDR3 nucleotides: TGTGCCTGGAGCATGCAGGCGTTAGCGATGAATGAGCAGTTCTTC.

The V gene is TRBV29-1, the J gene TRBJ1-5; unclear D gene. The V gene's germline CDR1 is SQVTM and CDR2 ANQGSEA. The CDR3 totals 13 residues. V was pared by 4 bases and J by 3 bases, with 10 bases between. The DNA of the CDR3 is TGCAGCGTTGTTACTACGGACAATCAGCCCCAGCATTTT. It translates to CSVVTTDNQPQHF. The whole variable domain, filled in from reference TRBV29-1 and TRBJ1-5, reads SAVISQKPSRDICQRGTSLTIQCQVDSQVTMMFWYRQQPGQSLTLIATANQGSEATYESGFVIDKFPISRPNLTFSTLTVSNMSPEDSSIYLCSVVTTDNQPQHFGDGTRLSIL.

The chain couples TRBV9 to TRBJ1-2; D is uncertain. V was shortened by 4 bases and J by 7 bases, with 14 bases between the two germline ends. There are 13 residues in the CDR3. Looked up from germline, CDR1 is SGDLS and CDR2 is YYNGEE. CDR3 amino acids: CASSQSELGGYTF. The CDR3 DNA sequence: TGTGCCAGCAGCCAAAGTGAGTTGGGTGGCTACACCTTC. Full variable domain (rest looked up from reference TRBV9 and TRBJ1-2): DSGVTQTPKHLITATGQRVTLRCSPRSGDLSVYWYQQSLDQGLQFLIQYYNGEERAKGNILERFSAQQFPDLHSELNLSSLELGDSALYFCASSQSELGGYTFGSGTRLTVV.

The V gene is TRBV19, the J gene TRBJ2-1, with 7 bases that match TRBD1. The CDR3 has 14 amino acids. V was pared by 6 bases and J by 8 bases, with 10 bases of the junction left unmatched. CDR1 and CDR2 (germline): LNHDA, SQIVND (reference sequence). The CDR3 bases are TGTGCCAGTAGCAATAGGGGGCTGGTGGATGAGCAGTTCTTC. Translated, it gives CASSNRGLVDEQFF.

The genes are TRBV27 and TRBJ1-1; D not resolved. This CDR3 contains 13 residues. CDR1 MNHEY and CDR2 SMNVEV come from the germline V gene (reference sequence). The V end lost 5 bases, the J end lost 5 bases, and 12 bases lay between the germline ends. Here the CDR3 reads CASSPNTGTEAFF. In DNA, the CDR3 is TGTGCCAGCAGTCCAAATACGGGAACTGAAGCTTTCTTT.

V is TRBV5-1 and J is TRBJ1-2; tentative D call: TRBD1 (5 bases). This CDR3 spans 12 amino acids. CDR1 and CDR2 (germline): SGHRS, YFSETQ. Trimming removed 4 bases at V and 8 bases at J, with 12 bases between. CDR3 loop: CASSPPGDGYTF. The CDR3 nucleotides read TGCGCCAGCAGCCCGCCGGGGGACGGCTACACCTTC.

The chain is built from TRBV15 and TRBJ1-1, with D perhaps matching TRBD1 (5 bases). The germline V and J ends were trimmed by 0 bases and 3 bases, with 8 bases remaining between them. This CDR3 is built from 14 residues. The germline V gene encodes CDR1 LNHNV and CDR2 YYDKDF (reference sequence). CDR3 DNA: TGTGCCACCAGCAGAGACCCGACAGACACTGAAGCTTTCTTT. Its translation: CATSRDPTDTEAFF.